The entry that follows covers one TCR beta chain sequence. Antigen specificity is unknown. The sample has other DNA sequences that encode this CDR3 too. The data stem from a study of vaccination effects on CD4 cells after COVID-19. Cultured cells yielded isolated CD4+ T cells after about ten days. Either the BNT162b2 or mRNA-1273 vaccine was given to participants in two doses. Method: immunoSEQ multiplex PCR; TCRdb's copy keeps in-frame clones and lacks some. The sample carries 40,000 to 50,000 clones, 65% to 80% recorded once. The study, taken as a whole, reports: Common cold coronavirus cross-reactivity was shown by only 1 of 255 vaccine-induced clones in healthy vaccinees.

Germline CDR1 SQVTM, CDR2 ANQGSEA. There are 15 residues in the CDR3. This chain joins TRBV29-1 and TRBJ1-2; TRBD1 agrees at 9 bases. Sequencing was performed on CD4+ T cells from PBMCs cultured without peptide, taken after COVID-19 vaccination. This TCR came from a human donor who received a COVID-19 vaccine. The CDR3 nucleotides read TGCAGGTGGGGGACAGGGCGGCGGTCTAACTATGGCTACACCTTC. It specifies CRWGTGRRSNYGYTF. Drawing the rest from reference TRBV29-1 and TRBJ1-2, the complete variable domain is SAVISQKPSRDICQRGTSLTIQCQVDSQVTMMFWYRQQPGQSLTLIATANQGSEATYESGFVIDKFPISRPNLTFSTLTVSNMSPEDSSIYLCRWGTGRRSNYGYTFGSGTRLTVV.